Sequencing of this T cell receptor beta chain was carried out in a study of blood T cell repertoires in COVID-19. Measured with immunoSEQ multiplex PCR; TCRdb has only the in-frame clones, and not every one. The sample has about 200,000 clones; around 80% are singletons. Two negative PCRs, clearance, or symptom resolution were required of recovered Cohort 3 donors. CDR3 length: 16 residues. With 0 bases removed from V and 1 base from J, the gap between germline ends came to 13 bases. Germline lookup yields CDR1 SGHRS and CDR2 YFSETQ. The receptor was isolated from a man aged 40-49 years who had recovered from COVID-19. Sequencing was done on a sample of PBMCs or T cells enriched from blood (not recorded which). This chain connects TRBV5-1 to TRBJ1-1, with D possibly matching TRBD1 (6 bases). For the CDR3, the DNA is TGCGCCAGCAGCTTGGTACAGGGCCCCACGAACACTGAAGCTTTCTTT. This sequence encodes CASSLVQGPTNTEAFF. The whole variable domain, remainder taken from reference TRBV5-1 and TRBJ1-1, is KAGVTQTPRYLIKTRGQQVTLSCSPISGHRSVSWYQQTPGQGLQFLFEYFSETQRNKGNFPGRFSGRQFSNSRSEMNVSTLELGDSALYLCASSLVQGPTNTEAFFGQGTRLTVV.